This TCR beta chain was sequenced during a study of CD8 T cells in Susac syndrome. Germline V CDR1 and CDR2: SEHNR, FQNEAQ (reference sequence). The CDR3 sequence is 15 residues long. With 4 bases clipped from V and 5 bases from J, the junction kept 9 bases outside the gene matches. A quantity of roughly 0.5 to 1 ug RNA underwent reverse transcription using random hexamers. Amplification of TCR beta CDR3 across 54 Vbeta and 13 Jbeta was performed with immunoSEQ multiplex PCR. TCRdb processed the immunoSEQ multiplex PCR reads anew with MiXCR; each CDR3 protein has one entry. This table holds some 300,000 distinct CDR3 sequences, roughly 85% found once.

This chain connects TRBV7-9 to TRBJ2-5; 8 nucleotides align to TRBD1. The specimen sequenced was CD8+ T cells from PBMCs. The sequence was collected from a human donor with multiple sclerosis. CDR3 protein: CASSSLTGETETQYF. The CDR3 bases are TGTGCCAGCAGCTCCTTGACAGGGGAGACGGAGACCCAGTACTTC.